Each of the 14 T cell receptor beta chains below was sequenced from the same sample in a study of OX40 agonist ivuxolimab in advanced cancers. Using immunoSEQ multiplex PCR, the repertoire was profiled, and TCRdb retains in-frame clones only, with some absent. The data contain nearly 65,000 clones, approximately 91% of them singletons. The source was CD4+ or CD8+ T cells sorted from blood, collected in a trial of the OX40 agonist ivuxolimab. The receptors were gathered from an adult with an advanced solid tumor such as melanoma, head and neck, liver or kidney cancer.

The chain employs TRBV9 and TRBJ1-6, with TRBD1 identical over 9 bases. The CDR3 is 14 residues long. Germline V gives CDR1 SGDLS, CDR2 YYNGEE. V shed 2 bases and J 6 bases; nucleotides not matched to a gene: 0. CDR3 region: CASSVTGGNSPLHF. CDR3 nucleotides: TGTGCCAGCAGCGTGACAGGGGGTAATTCACCCCTCCACTTT.

The rearrangement joins TRBV2 to TRBJ2-1, with a weak D call TRBD2 (6 bases). V lost 3 bases, J lost 5 bases, and 8 bases lay in between. Germline loops: CDR1 SNHLY, CDR2 FYNNEI. The CDR3 extends over 13 amino acids. The CDR3 DNA reads TGTGCCAGCAGTGATCCTAGCGACAATGAGCAGTTCTTC. Translation gives CASSDPSDNEQFF. Full variable domain (remainder filled in from reference TRBV2 and TRBJ2-1): EPEVTQTPSHQVTQMGQEVILRCVPISNHLYFYWYRQILGQKVEFLVSFYNNEISEKSEIFDDQFSVERPDGSNFTLKIRSTKLEDSAMYFCASSDPSDNEQFFGPGTRLTVL.

This chain links TRBV28 with TRBJ1-3; a weak D match, TRBD1 (5 bases). The ends were cut back, 3 bases at V and 0 bases at J, with 15 bases in the middle. This CDR3 region has 17 residues. Germline CDR1 and CDR2: MDHEN and SYDVKM. CDR3: CASSFFSGGASGNTIYF. Here the CDR3 DNA reads TGTGCCAGCAGTTTCTTCTCAGGAGGGGCCTCTGGAAACACCATATATTTT.

This chain links TRBV7-8 with TRBJ2-1; 8 positions match TRBD2. The CDR3 contains 14 residues. Germline V gene sequence: CDR1 SGHVS, CDR2 FQNEAQ. The ends lost 3 bases at V and 2 bases at J; junction bases unmatched: 0. The CDR3: CASSFSGTYNEQFF. The CDR3 DNA is TGTGCCAGCAGCTTTAGCGGGACCTACAATGAGCAGTTCTTC.

This clone was recorded only once. The V and J genes are TRBV5-6 and TRBJ2-4; tentatively, D is TRBD2 (6 bases). V gave up 3 bases and J gave up 1 base, with 17 bases separating them. Germline lookup yields CDR1 SGHDT and CDR2 YYEEEE. The CDR3 consists of 17 residues. The DNA of the CDR3 is TGTGCCAGCAGCTCCATAGACGGAGGGGTGGCCAAAAACATTCAGTACTTC. It codes for CASSSIDGGVAKNIQYF.

This clone is a singleton in its sample. The chain employs TRBV5-1 and TRBJ1-1, with 9 bases aligning to TRBD1. V was clipped by 3 bases and J by 4 bases; unmatched bases: 1. The CDR3 sequence is 13 residues long. Germline V CDR1 and CDR2: SGHRS, YFSETQ. CDR3 DNA: TGCGCCAGCAGCTCGACAGGGGGCACTGAAGCTTTCTTT. It specifies CASSSTGGTEAFF.

By sample share, this clone is medium-sized (0.01 to 0.1%). CDR3: CASSLFRGYNQPQHF. For the CDR3, the DNA is TGTGCCAGCAGTTTATTCAGGGGGTACAATCAGCCCCAGCATTTT. The rearrangement links TRBV28 to TRBJ1-5, with TRBD1 identical over 7 bases. The CDR3 length is 15 residues. Looked up from germline, CDR1 is MDHEN and CDR2 is SYDVKM. Germline trimming cut 1 base from V and 3 bases from J; bases unmatched to any gene: 3.

V and J are TRBV5-1 and TRBJ2-1; perhaps TRBD1 as D (5 bases). Germline CDR1 SGHRS, CDR2 YFSETQ. Trimming stripped 3 bases from V and 6 bases from J, with 19 bases between. This CDR3 comprises 16 residues. CDR3 loop: CASSSPDSYKTNEQFF. For the CDR3, the DNA is TGCGCCAGCAGCTCCCCAGACAGTTATAAAACCAATGAGCAGTTCTTC. Full variable domain (missing parts from reference TRBV5-1 and TRBJ2-1): KAGVTQTPRYLIKTRGQQVTLSCSPISGHRSVSWYQQTPGQGLQFLFEYFSETQRNKGNFPGRFSGRQFSNSRSEMNVSTLELGDSALYLCASSSPDSYKTNEQFFGPGTRLTVL.

The rearrangement uses TRBV2 and TRBJ1-2; D unresolved. Trimming cost V 4 bases and J 3 bases, with 15 bases left between them. The CDR3 contains 15 residues. The germline V gene has CDR1 SNHLY and CDR2 FYNNEI. The CDR3: CASSGGAEGDYGYTF. CDR3 in DNA: TGTGCCAGCAGTGGTGGCGCGGAGGGTGACTATGGCTACACCTTC.

The rearrangement links TRBV7-9 to TRBJ1-4; perhaps TRBD1 as D (6 bases). V was shortened by 8 bases and J by 2 bases, with 9 bases between the two germline ends. The CDR3 runs to 13 residues. The germline V gene has CDR1 SEHNR and CDR2 FQNEAQ (reference sequence). Here the CDR3 DNA reads TGTGCCAGCGGACAGCCTACTAATGAAAAACTGTTTTTT. Translation gives CASGQPTNEKLFF. The entire variable domain, with the rest obtained from reference TRBV7-9 and TRBJ1-4, is as follows: DTGVSQNPRHKITKRGQNVTFRCDPISEHNRLYWYRQTLGQGPEFLTYFQNEAQLEKSRLLSDRFSAERPKGSFSTLEIQRTEQGDSAMYLCASGQPTNEKLFFGSGTQLSVL.

V gene TRBV27 combines with J gene TRBJ2-1; D is possibly TRBD2 (7 bases). Per the germline V gene, CDR1 is MNHEY and CDR2 is SMNVEV (reference sequence). The CDR3 runs to 15 residues. Trimming pared 2 bases from V and 8 bases from J, leaving 16 bases between. The CDR3 spells CASSLRAGAFHEQFF. In nucleotides, the CDR3 is TGTGCCAGCAGTTTAAGGGCGGGGGCCTTTCATGAGCAGTTCTTC.

The chain employs TRBV6-1 and TRBJ2-7; TRBD2 matches 9 bases. The length of the CDR3 is 13 residues. Looked up from germline, CDR1 is MNHNS and CDR2 is SASEGT. The CDR3 nucleotides are TGTGCTACCGAACTAGCGGGCTCCTACGAGCAGTACTTC. This translates into CATELAGSYEQYF.

The chain links TRBV2 to TRBJ2-5; TRBD2 is a possible D gene (5 bases). The CDR3 length is 14 residues. Germline CDR1 reads SNHLY; CDR2 reads FYNNEI. Trimming pared 2 bases from V and 5 bases from J, leaving 12 bases between. The CDR3 bases are TGTGCCAGCAGTGAACAAACGGGGATGGAGACCCAGTACTTC. The encoded protein is CASSEQTGMETQYF.

The gene calls are TRBV9 and TRBJ2-1; D is uncertain. There are 12 residues in the CDR3. Deletions cut 0 bases from V and 8 bases from J, with 6 bases between. Germline V gives CDR1 SGDLS, CDR2 YYNGEE. CDR3 residues: CASSVGVDEQFF. CDR3 nucleotides: TGTGCCAGCAGCGTAGGGGTCGATGAGCAGTTCTTC. Full variable domain (rest looked up from reference TRBV9 and TRBJ2-1): DSGVTQTPKHLITATGQRVTLRCSPRSGDLSVYWYQQSLDQGLQFLIQYYNGEERAKGNILERFSAQQFPDLHSELNLSSLELGDSALYFCASSVGVDEQFFGPGTRLTVL.